These 31 T cell receptor beta chains originate from one sample sequenced in a study of shared clonotypes between healthy human individuals. Clones were read by immunoSEQ multiplex PCR, and TCRdb kept only the in-frame ones, dropping some. The sample consists of roughly 760,000 clones, under 80% of them appearing once. The sequenced sample was memory CD4+ T cells sorted from blood. Subset described: CD45RA-negative fraction. The origin of the receptors is a woman aged 30 to 39 in good health.

The chain carries TRBV5-1 and TRBJ2-1, with 8 positions matching TRBD2. The CDR3 runs 15 residues. Per the germline V gene, CDR1 is SGHRS and CDR2 is YFSETQ. V gave up 0 bases and J gave up 5 bases; unmatched junction bases: 4. CDR3 DNA: TGCGCCAGCAGCTTGGTACTAGCGGACAACAATGAGCAGTTCTTC. It codes for CASSLVLADNNEQFF.

The rearrangement joins TRBV7-6 to TRBJ1-5, with 9 bases that match TRBD1. The CDR3 consists of 15 residues. Per germline, CDR1 SGHVS and CDR2 FNYEAQ. V shed 5 bases, J shed 5 bases, and the junction held 7 bases outside the gene matches. The CDR3 coding sequence is TGTGCCAGCAGCCTTAATACAGGGGGCGATCAGCCCCAGCATTTT. This encodes CASSLNTGGDQPQHF.

For the CDR3, the DNA is TGTGCCAGCAGTTTATTTGCTTTTGGCGGGAGCCACACAGATACGCAGTATTTT. Translation gives CASSLFAFGGSHTDTQYF. The chain employs TRBV28 and TRBJ2-3; 7 bases align to TRBD2. Germline V CDR1 and CDR2: MDHEN, SYDVKM. The CDR3 extends over 18 amino acids. Trimming took 1 base from V and 2 from J; bases not matched to a gene: 12.

This rearrangement joins TRBV2 to TRBJ1-1, with D unresolved. With 7 bases removed from V and 6 bases from J, the gap between germline ends came to 15 bases. The germline V gene has CDR1 SNHLY and CDR2 FYNNEI. This CDR3 spans 13 amino acids. The CDR3 protein is CASNVDPMAEAFF. DNA of the CDR3: TGTGCCAGCAACGTGGACCCCATGGCTGAAGCTTTCTTT.

J is TRBJ2-6 and V is TRBV19; perhaps TRBD1 as D (5 bases). Germline V gives CDR1 LNHDA, CDR2 SQIVND (reference sequence). There are 15 residues in the CDR3. Trimming took 4 bases from V and 0 from J, leaving 7 bases between them. CDR3 sequence reads: CASSRQFSGANVLTF. DNA of the CDR3: TGTGCCAGTAGTAGACAGTTCTCTGGGGCCAACGTCCTGACTTTC.

This clone was seen just once. The genes are TRBV9 and TRBJ2-7, with TRBD1 as a possible D gene (6 bases). Germline-derived CDR1 and CDR2 are SGDLS and YYNGEE. With 0 bases removed from V and 3 bases from J, the gap between germline ends came to 16 bases. The CDR3 extends over 16 amino acids. This CDR3 reads CASSVGGNQGIYEQYF. DNA of the CDR3: TGTGCCAGCAGCGTAGGAGGCAACCAGGGGATCTACGAGCAGTACTTC.

The CDR3, as DNA: TGTGCCAGTTCGGACAGGGGGCCTAGCGAGCAGTACTTC. Protein product: CASSDRGPSEQYF. The chain carries TRBV7-6 and TRBJ2-7; TRBD1 matches at 11 bases. CDR1 and CDR2 from the germline V gene are SGHVS and FNYEAQ. The J segment lost 6 bases and the V segment lost 9 bases, leaving 7 bases of the junction unmatched. The CDR3 consists of 13 residues.

This clone was detected many times. The chain couples TRBV5-1 to TRBJ1-3, with D maybe TRBD1 (6 bases). The V gene's germline CDR1 is SGHRS and CDR2 YFSETQ. V was shortened by 0 bases and J by 2 bases, with 6 bases between the two germline ends. The CDR3 is made up of 14 amino acids. CDR3 nucleotides: TGCGCCAGCAGCTTGGACAGGGCTGGAAACACCATATATTTT. Encoded protein: CASSLDRAGNTIYF.

The rearrangement links TRBV28 to TRBJ1-5; D is unclear. Germline values: CDR1 MDHEN, CDR2 SYDVKM. V lost 6 bases, J lost 0 bases, and 6 bases lay in between. The CDR3 length is 13 residues. In DNA form, the CDR3 reads TGTGCCAGCAGACCTTATAGCAATCAGCCCCAGCATTTT. Its protein product is CASRPYSNQPQHF.

The chain employs TRBV6-1 and TRBJ2-1; 13 bases agree with TRBD2. CDR1 is MNHNS and CDR2 is SASEGT in the germline V gene. V lost 7 bases and J lost 7; bases outside the gene matches: 4. The CDR3 sequence is 14 residues long. Here the CDR3 DNA reads TGTGCCAGCATGGCGACTAGCGGGAGGAATGAGCAGTTCTTC. It codes for CASMATSGRNEQFF.

The V gene is TRBV19, the J gene TRBJ1-1, with D hard to call. V was clipped by 5 bases and J by 0 bases, with 19 bases between them. There are 17 residues in the CDR3. Germline assignment: CDR1 LNHDA and CDR2 SQIVND (reference sequence). CDR3 sequence (DNA): TGTGCCAGTAGTGACCCTTGGTTAGCCGGGATGAACACTGAAGCTTTCTTT. This encodes CASSDPWLAGMNTEAFF.

As regards this clone: The identical CDR3 is also encoded by other nucleotide sequences in the sample. The chain employs TRBV20-1 and TRBJ2-7, with 7 nucleotides matching TRBD2. Trimming at V came to 5 bases and at J to 6 bases, leaving 4 bases not matched to a gene. CDR1 DFQATT and CDR2 SNEGSKA come from the germline V gene (reference sequence). The CDR3 spans 11 residues. CDR3 sequence: CSAAPGGEQYF. Here the CDR3 DNA reads TGCAGTGCTGCCCCGGGAGGCGAGCAGTACTTC.

This sequence joins TRBV4-1 and TRBJ2-5; D perhaps matches TRBD2 (5 bases). The CDR3 sequence is 15 residues long. V was trimmed by 4 bases and J by 2 bases, leaving 14 bases between them. From germline, CDR1 is MGHRA and CDR2 YSYEKL. CDR3 sequence: CASSRSSGLQETQYF. In nucleotides, the CDR3 is TGCGCCAGCAGCCGGTCATCGGGGTTACAAGAGACCCAGTACTTC.

The rearrangement joins TRBV11-1 to TRBJ2-5, with 9 bases that match TRBD1. V trimming: 6 bases; J trimming: 4 bases; junction bases outside the gene matches: 6. The CDR3 covers 14 residues. Germline loops: CDR1 SGHAT, CDR2 FQDESV (reference sequence). The CDR3 protein is CASSVGQGRETQYF. The CDR3 DNA follows: TGTGCCAGCAGTGTTGGACAGGGGCGAGAGACCCAGTACTTC.

This clone occurred a few times. The chain couples TRBV29-1 to TRBJ2-3; TRBD1 or TRBD2 may be the D gene (5 bases each). The V end lost 3 bases, the J end lost 6 bases, and 13 bases lay between the germline ends. Per germline, CDR1 SQVTM and CDR2 ANQGSEA. There are 13 residues in the CDR3. CDR3: CSVDGSGTDTQYF. CDR3 DNA: TGCAGCGTTGACGGGTCGGGGACGGATACGCAGTATTTT.

The chain combines TRBV7-9 with TRBJ2-7; 8 bases are a match to TRBD2. The CDR3 loop spans 15 amino acids. The J segment lost 2 bases and the V segment lost 2 bases, leaving 5 bases of the junction unmatched. Germline V gene sequence: CDR1 SEHNR, CDR2 FQNEAQ (reference sequence). CDR3 region: CASSLLSGATYEQYF. The CDR3 DNA reads TGTGCCAGCAGCTTACTTAGCGGGGCTACCTACGAGCAGTACTTC.

This clone has only one observation. The chain joins TRBV4-1 to TRBJ2-7; TRBD1 agrees at 8 bases. This CDR3 is 17 amino acids long. Trimming at V came to 4 bases and at J to 4 bases, leaving 15 bases not matched to a gene. Germline CDR1 reads MGHRA; CDR2 reads YSYEKL. CDR3 sequence (DNA): TGCGCCAGCAGCCGGGACTCCGGGACAGGATTACTTTACGAGCAGTACTTC. This encodes CASSRDSGTGLLYEQYF.

The genes are TRBV14 and TRBJ1-4; TRBD1 might be the D (5 bases). CDR1 and CDR2 from the germline V gene are SGHDN and FVKESK. The CDR3 loop spans 13 amino acids. Trimming took 3 bases from V and 5 from J, leaving 7 bases between them. CDR3 nucleotides: TGTGCCAGCAGCCAGAACAGGAATGAAAAACTGTTTTTT. Translation gives CASSQNRNEKLFF.

This clone was observed a handful of times. V is TRBV5-1 and J is TRBJ2-1, with a tentative D call TRBD2 (6 bases). V lost 4 bases and J 2 bases, leaving 13 bases between the germline ends. The CDR3 has 15 residues. Per the germline V gene, CDR1 is SGHRS and CDR2 is YFSETQ. The chain's CDR3 is CASSLTSLAYNEQFF. CDR3 coding DNA: TGCGCCAGCAGCCTGACTAGTCTCGCCTACAATGAGCAGTTCTTC.

V gene TRBV4-1 combines with J gene TRBJ2-5; 14 bases fit TRBD2. V was clipped by 4 bases and J by 2 bases; unmatched bases: 9. The CDR3 extends over 18 amino acids. Germline CDR1 reads MGHRA; CDR2 reads YSYEKL. The CDR3 region has the DNA TGCGCCAGCAGCCTGGGACTAGCGGGAGTAAAGAGGCAAGAGACCCAGTACTTC. Its protein is CASSLGLAGVKRQETQYF.

This chain joins TRBV7-2 and TRBJ2-2; 8 bases are a match to TRBD2. V was pared by 1 base and J by 4 bases, with 2 bases of the junction left unmatched. The CDR3 runs 15 residues. Germline-derived CDR1 and CDR2 are SGHTA and FQGNSA. This CDR3 reads CASSLVSGVTGELFF. CDR3 nucleotides: TGTGCCAGCAGCTTAGTTAGCGGGGTCACCGGGGAGCTGTTTTTT.

Worth noting for this clone: This same CDR3 is encoded by further DNA sequences in the sample. The J gene is TRBJ1-1, the V gene TRBV29-1; 7 bases line up with TRBD1. The length of the CDR3 is 12 residues. J lost 3 bases, V lost 4 bases, and 2 bases had no gene match. Germline values: CDR1 SQVTM, CDR2 ANQGSEA. CDR3 protein: CSVGQGDTEAFF. CDR3 in DNA: TGCAGCGTTGGGCAGGGGGACACTGAAGCTTTCTTT. Looking up the rest from reference TRBV29-1 and TRBJ1-1 gives the full variable domain: SAVISQKPSRDICQRGTSLTIQCQVDSQVTMMFWYRQQPGQSLTLIATANQGSEATYESGFVIDKFPISRPNLTFSTLTVSNMSPEDSSIYLCSVGQGDTEAFFGQGTRLTVV.

In its sample, this clone was seen once. This chain joins TRBV9 and TRBJ2-3; possible D gene TRBD2, 7 bases. Trimming cost V 8 bases and J 6 bases, with 19 bases left between them. Germline CDR1 SGDLS, CDR2 YYNGEE. The CDR3 has 14 amino acids. The CDR3 nucleotides read TGTGCCAGTGGGCTGGGAGGGGGTCTTGATACGCAGTATTTT. Translation gives CASGLGGGLDTQYF.

This clone was found a few times. The chain uses TRBV6-1 and TRBJ1-5; TRBD1 might be the D (6 bases). Germline V gives CDR1 MNHNS, CDR2 SASEGT. The CDR3 runs to 15 residues. The V gene lost 6 bases and the J gene lost 3 bases, with 15 bases spanning the gap. The CDR3 here is CASSPRGLINQPQHF. Here the CDR3 DNA reads TGTGCCAGCAGCCCCAGGGGACTTATCAATCAGCCCCAGCATTTT.

The CDR3, as DNA: TGTGCCACCAGCAGAGCCCAGGTTAAGGGCCCTAACTATGGCTACACCTTC. It translates to CATSRAQVKGPNYGYTF. The chain combines TRBV15 with TRBJ1-2; D is unclear. The V end was cut by 1 base, the J end by 0 bases, with 15 bases between. This CDR3 comprises 17 residues. The germline CDR1 and CDR2 sequences are LNHNV and YYDKDF (reference sequence).

The V and J genes are TRBV5-1 and TRBJ2-7; D uncertain. The CDR3 totals 14 residues. Germline loops: CDR1 SGHRS, CDR2 YFSETQ. Trimming removed 4 bases at V and 0 bases at J, with 11 bases between. The CDR3, as DNA: TGCGCCAGCAGCGGGTGGCCCAGCTCCTACGAGCAGTACTTC. Its protein product is CASSGWPSSYEQYF.

To note about this clone: One end of the junction does not line up with germline, which may come from a read error. The genes are TRBV6-1 and TRBJ2-5, with D perhaps matching TRBD1 (5 bases). Germline CDR1 MNHNS, CDR2 SASEGT. CDR3 length: 16 amino acids. CDR3 protein: CASTEGPRGSRETQYF. For the CDR3, the DNA is TGTGCCAGCACTGAAGGGCCAAGGGGTAGCAGGGAGACCCAGTACTTC.

In its sample, this clone was seen a few times. V usage is TRBV11-2 and J usage is TRBJ2-7; TRBD1 aligns across 7 bases. CDR3 length: 17 amino acids. V trimming: 6 bases; J trimming: 6 bases; junction bases outside the gene matches: 20. The V gene's germline CDR1 is SGHAT and CDR2 FQNNGV. The chain's CDR3 is CASSRTGSGSTGREQYF. The CDR3 DNA sequence: TGTGCCAGCAGTCGGACAGGCAGCGGCTCCACGGGGCGCGAGCAGTACTTC.

CDR3 loop: CASSLRGGETQYF. DNA of the CDR3: TGTGCCAGCAGCCTTAGAGGGGGGGAGACCCAGTACTTC. The chain links TRBV11-3 to TRBJ2-5; possibly TRBD1 or TRBD2 for D (6 bases each). Trimming took 5 bases from V and 5 from J, leaving 12 bases between them. This CDR3 region has 13 residues. Germline CDR1 reads SGHNT; CDR2 reads YENEEA.

The rearrangement joins TRBV5-1 to TRBJ1-1, with a weak D call TRBD1 (6 bases). The CDR3 sequence is 13 residues long. V lost 2 bases and J 5 bases, leaving 10 bases between the germline ends. Germline V lookup: CDR1 SGHRS, CDR2 YFSETQ. CDR3 residues: CASSLQGRTEAFF. CDR3 in DNA: TGCGCCAGCAGCTTACAGGGAAGGACTGAAGCTTTCTTT. The variable domain in full, with the rest retrieved from reference TRBV5-1 and TRBJ1-1, is KAGVTQTPRYLIKTRGQQVTLSCSPISGHRSVSWYQQTPGQGLQFLFEYFSETQRNKGNFPGRFSGRQFSNSRSEMNVSTLELGDSALYLCASSLQGRTEAFFGQGTRLTVV.

The V and J genes are TRBV5-1 and TRBJ2-1, with 7 bases lining up with TRBD2. Losses at the gene ends were 4 bases for V and 2 bases for J; bases not matched to a gene: 6. There are 15 residues in the CDR3. Germline-derived CDR1 and CDR2 are SGHRS and YFSETQ. Written as DNA, the CDR3 is TGCGCCAGCAGCCAGGGACTACCGCCCTACAATGAGCAGTTCTTC. Amino acids: CASSQGLPPYNEQFF.